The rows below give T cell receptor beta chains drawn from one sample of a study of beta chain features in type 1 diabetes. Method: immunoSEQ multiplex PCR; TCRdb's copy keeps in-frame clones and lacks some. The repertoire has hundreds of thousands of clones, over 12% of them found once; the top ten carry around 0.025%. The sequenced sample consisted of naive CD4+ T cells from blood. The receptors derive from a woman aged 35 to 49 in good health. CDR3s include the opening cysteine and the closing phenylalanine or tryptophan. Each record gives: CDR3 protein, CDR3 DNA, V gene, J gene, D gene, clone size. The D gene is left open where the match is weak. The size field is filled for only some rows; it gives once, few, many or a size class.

CDR3: CATGGPNFYNSPLHF; DNA: TGTGCCACCGGGGGGCCGAACTTCTATAATTCACCCCTCCACTTT; V: TRBV7-8; J: TRBJ1-6; D: NA; size: few
CDR3: CATRPPGSYEQYF; DNA: TGTGCCACCAGACCCCCAGGCTCCTACGAGCAGTACTTC; V: TRBV7-9; J: TRBJ2-7; D: NA; size: NA
CDR3: CASSEYPTYEQYF; DNA: TGTGCCAGCAGTGAATATCCTACCTACGAGCAGTACTTC; V: TRBV6-1; J: TRBJ2-7; D: NA; size: NA
CDR3: CASSLQGGGNQPQHF; DNA: TGCGCCAGCAGCTTACAGGGAGGGGGCAATCAGCCCCAGCATTTT; V: TRBV5-1; J: TRBJ1-5; D: NA; size: NA
CDR3: CASSPGGQGPYEQYF; DNA: TGCGCCAGCAGCCCGGGGGGACAGGGTCCCTACGAGCAGTACTTC; V: TRBV5-1; J: TRBJ2-7; D: TRBD1; size: few
CDR3: CASSIQGNGYTF; DNA: TGTGCCAGTAGTATCCAGGGGAATGGCTACACCTTC; V: TRBV19; J: TRBJ1-2; D: NA; size: NA
CDR3: CASSPPPGDEQYF; DNA: TGTGCCAGCTCACCACCCCCAGGGGACGAGCAGTACTTC; V: TRBV18; J: TRBJ2-7; D: NA; size: few
CDR3: CASSPTETTGELFF; DNA: TGTGCCAGCAGCCCAACAGAGACCACCGGGGAGCTGTTTTTT; V: TRBV6-5; J: TRBJ2-2; D: NA; size: NA
CDR3: CASRPPETRRNEQFF; DNA: TGTGCCAGCAGACCACCGGAGACCCGAAGGAATGAGCAGTTCTTC; V: TRBV7-7; J: TRBJ2-1; D: NA; size: few
CDR3: CASRMDYGETQYF; DNA: TGTGCCAGTAGGATGGACTATGGAGAGACCCAGTACTTC; V: TRBV19; J: TRBJ2-5; D: NA; size: few
CDR3: CASSPLPGQETEQYF; DNA: TGTGCCAGCAGCCCTCTACCGGGACAGGAAACAGAGCAGTACTTC; V: TRBV7-6; J: TRBJ2-7; D: TRBD1; size: NA
CDR3: CASSQGLLNTGELFF; DNA: TGTGCCAGCAGCCAGGGCTTACTGAACACCGGGGAGCTGTTTTTT; V: TRBV14; J: TRBJ2-2; D: NA; size: NA
CDR3: CASSAGQGEDEQYF; DNA: TGCGCCAGCAGCGCAGGACAGGGGGAAGACGAGCAGTACTTC; V: TRBV5-1; J: TRBJ2-7; D: TRBD1; size: NA
CDR3: CASSSPTGTQYF; DNA: TGTGCCAGCAGCTCGCCGACGGGGACCCAGTACTTC; V: TRBV7-9; J: TRBJ2-5; D: NA; size: NA
CDR3: CASSPHRGQGHNEQFF; DNA: TGTGCCAGCAGCCCCCACCGCGGACAGGGCCACAATGAGCAGTTCTTC; V: TRBV9; J: TRBJ2-1; D: TRBD1; size: once
CDR3: CASSVRGRETQYF; DNA: TGTGCCAGCAGCGTTAGGGGCCGGGAGACCCAGTACTTC; V: TRBV9; J: TRBJ2-5; D: NA; size: NA
CDR3: CASSPGTAGNTIYF; DNA: TGTGCCAGCAGTCCTGGGACAGCCGGAAACACCATATATTTT; V: TRBV7-2; J: TRBJ1-3; D: TRBD1; size: NA
CDR3: CASSSRTGYGYTF; DNA: TGTGCCAGCAGCTCTAGGACAGGTTATGGCTACACCTTC; V: TRBV13; J: TRBJ1-2; D: TRBD1; size: NA
CDR3: CASSLRDRGNTEAFF; DNA: TGTGCCAGCAGCTTAAGGGACAGGGGGAACACTGAAGCTTTCTTT; V: TRBV7-6; J: TRBJ1-1; D: TRBD1; size: few
CDR3: CASSSTSGGDPNRNEQFF; DNA: TGCGCCAGCAGCTCGACTAGCGGGGGTGACCCTAATCGCAATGAGCAGTTCTTC; V: TRBV5-1; J: TRBJ2-1; D: TRBD2; size: NA
CDR3: CASSHSGSSYNEQFF; DNA: TGTGCCAGCAGCCACTCCGGGAGCTCCTACAATGAGCAGTTCTTC; V: TRBV14; J: TRBJ2-1; D: NA; size: NA
CDR3: CASRGYQETQYF; DNA: TGTGCCAGCCGCGGGTACCAAGAGACCCAGTACTTC; V: TRBV19; J: TRBJ2-5; D: NA; size: NA
CDR3: CASSAPADTGELFF; DNA: TGCGCCAGCAGCGCACCGGCGGACACCGGGGAGCTGTTTTTT; V: TRBV4-1; J: TRBJ2-2; D: NA; size: few
CDR3: CASSSRTGRNQPQHF; DNA: TGTGCCAGCAGTTCCCGGACAGGGAGGAATCAGCCCCAGCATTTT; V: TRBV27; J: TRBJ1-5; D: TRBD1; size: NA
CDR3: CASSRDRIEQYF; DNA: TGCGCCAGCAGCCGCGACAGGATAGAGCAGTACTTC; V: TRBV5-1; J: TRBJ2-7; D: NA; size: few
CDR3: CASSRDRQETQYF; DNA: TGTGCCAGCTCAAGGGACAGACAAGAGACCCAGTACTTC; V: TRBV18; J: TRBJ2-5; D: TRBD1; size: NA
CDR3: CASSQDTGPYGYTF; DNA: TGCGCCAGCAGCCAAGATACAGGCCCCTATGGCTACACCTTC; V: TRBV4-3; J: TRBJ1-2; D: NA; size: NA
CDR3: CASSYTGGADYGYTF; DNA: TGCGCCAGCAGCTATACAGGGGGCGCTGACTATGGCTACACCTTC; V: TRBV5-1; J: TRBJ1-2; D: TRBD1; size: NA
CDR3: CASISDGGTEAFF; DNA: TGTGCCAGTATCTCGGATGGAGGCACTGAAGCTTTCTTT; V: TRBV19; J: TRBJ1-1; D: NA; size: few